This T cell receptor beta chain was captured in a study of blood T cells in healthy people across ages. This clonotype turned up a few times. The CDR3 is made up of 14 amino acids. Germline V gene data show CDR1 as ENHRY and CDR2 as SYGVKD. Peripheral blood from each donor was collected in a volume of approximately 9.5 milliliters. Samples each had at least 5 micrograms of total RNA extracted. A second PCR of 7 to 11 cycles used a sample-barcoded 5' primer and a J-beta primer mix. Each CDR3 protein is one row after TCRdb ran MiXCR on the 5' RACE reads. The table lists over a million distinct CDR3 sequences, 25% of them singletons. These data were likewise used in another study, on T cells of mothers and their children.

Sample: blood. This receptor was identified in a girl aged 2 to 10 in good health. The chain is built from TRBV10-3 and TRBJ2-5, with 7 bases fitting TRBD1. The assigned J gene may be wrong: the sequence end matches TRBJ2-7 better. The DNA for the CDR3 is TGTGCCATCAGTGGACAGGGTTCGTCCAACGAGCAGTACTTC. This gives the protein CAISGQGSSNEQYF.